Listed below are T cell receptor beta chains from one sample, sequenced in a study of regulatory T cells in long-lasting Graves disease. TCRdb called the multiplex PCR reads again in MiXCR, with one record for every CDR3 protein. The profile shows a few hundred thousand distinct CDR3 sequences, 10% to 15% of them singletons. This sample was also put to use in a study of T cells in Graves' hyperthyroidism and ophthalmopathy.

The sequencing here drew on peripheral blood mononuclear cells (PBMCs), taken at new diagnosis, from a patient treated with antithyroid drugs. These TCRs come from a woman under 30 with Graves disease. Both conserved end residues are part of each CDR3. The D gene is left open where the match is weak. Clone size is shown for a subset of rows, as once, few, many or a class of expanded clone.

d_gene,j_gene,abundance,v_gene,CDR3nt,CDR3aa
.,TRBJ2-6,.,TRBV6-1,TGTGCCAGCAGGATCAGGGAGGCTGGGGCCAACGTCCTGACTTTC,CASRIREAGANVLTF
.,TRBJ1-1,many,TRBV28,TGTGCCAGCAGTTTGGGGGAGAGGTACACTGAAGCTTTCTTT,CASSLGERYTEAFF
TRBD1,TRBJ1-5,many,TRBV7-2,TGTGCCAGCAGCACCAGACAGGGTACAAATCAGCCCCAGCATTTT,CASSTRQGTNQPQHF
.,TRBJ2-1,.,TRBV4-3,TGTGCCAGCAGCCCGACAGGCTGGAACAATGAGCAGTTCTTC,CASSPTGWNNEQFF
TRBD1,TRBJ1-1,many,TRBV4-1,TGCGCCAGCAGCCAAGTGGGGACAGGGGGCACTGAAGCTTTCTTT,CASSQVGTGGTEAFF
.,TRBJ1-1,.,TRBV27,TGTGCCAGCAGTTTAATAGGGGCAGGGTCGAACACTGAAGCTTTCTTT,CASSLIGAGSNTEAFF
.,TRBJ2-7,few,TRBV3-1,TGTGCCAGCAGCCAGACCTACTACGAGCAGTACTTC,CASSQTYYEQYF
TRBD2,TRBJ2-7,.,TRBV28,TGTGCCAGCAGCTTAGAACTAGCGGGAGGAAGCGAGCAGTACTTC,CASSLELAGGSEQYF
TRBD2,TRBJ2-3,many,TRBV6-5,TGTGCCAGCAGTTACTGGGGAGGGTTGGTCGCTGGTACGCAGTATTTT,CASSYWGGLVAGTQYF
.,TRBJ2-6,few,TRBV4-2,TGTGCCAGCAGCCAAGAGACCGCGGGGGCCAACGTCCTGACTTTC,CASSQETAGANVLTF
.,TRBJ2-1,.,TRBV19,TGTGCCAGTAGTATAGAGCGCGCAGTAAATGAGCAGTTCTTC,CASSIERAVNEQFF
.,TRBJ1-1,many,TRBV27,TGTGCCAGCAGTTTATATCCGGGTGCGTACACTGAAGCTTTCTTT,CASSLYPGAYTEAFF
TRBD1,TRBJ2-1,few,TRBV5-6,TGTGCCAGCAGCTTGATTCTGAAGACAGGGGACAATGAGCAGTTCTTC,CASSLILKTGDNEQFF
.,TRBJ1-6,many,TRBV30,TGTGCCTGGAGTGTAGGGGCAGGGGATTCACCCCTCCACTTT,CAWSVGAGDSPLHF
TRBD1,TRBJ2-1,many,TRBV12-3/TRBV12-4,TGTGCCAGCAGTTTCCTGACAGGGTTGGACAATGAGCAGTTCTTC,CASSFLTGLDNEQFF
TRBD2,TRBJ2-5,many,TRBV12-3/TRBV12-4,TGTGCCAGCAGTTTACAGCGGGGGCTGATAGAGACCCAGTACTTC,CASSLQRGLIETQYF
.,TRBJ2-5,.,TRBV20-1,TGCAGTGCTTCGATGGGTCTTCAAGAGACCCAGTACTTC,CSASMGLQETQYF
.,TRBJ1-3,many,TRBV28,TGTGCCAGCAGTACAGTGGATTGGACCATATATTTT,CASSTVDWTIYF
TRBD1,TRBJ2-1,many,TRBV7-2,TGTGCCAGCAGCCTGCCATCATACAGGGGCCGATCCTACAATGAGCAGTTCTTC,CASSLPSYRGRSYNEQFF
.,TRBJ1-2,.,TRBV30,TGTGCCTGGAGTGTACGACTGCAGGGTAGAGAGGGCTACACCTTC,CAWSVRLQGREGYTF
TRBD1,TRBJ2-7,many,TRBV28,TGTGCCAGCAGTCACAGGGGCCCCTACGAGCAGTACTTC,CASSHRGPYEQYF
.,TRBJ1-6,.,TRBV6-2/TRBV6-3,TGTGCCAGCACCCTCACGGCGTACAATTCACCCCTCCACTTT,CASTLTAYNSPLHF
TRBD2,TRBJ2-1,many,TRBV7-3,TGTGCCAGCAGGAGGACAGGGGGACTAGCGGGGGACAATGAGCAGTTCTTC,CASRRTGGLAGDNEQFF
TRBD2,TRBJ2-3,many,TRBV6-2/TRBV6-3,TGTGCCAGCAGTAACTCTCTAGCGGGAGTCACAGATACGCAGTATTTT,CASSNSLAGVTDTQYF
.,TRBJ2-1,many,TRBV2,TGTGCCAGAGAGGGGAGATACAATGAGCAGTTCTTC,CAREGRYNEQFF
.,TRBJ1-2,many,TRBV6-2/TRBV6-3,TGTGCCAGCAGTTACGTCGACCTCTATGGCTACACCTTC,CASSYVDLYGYTF
.,TRBJ2-2,few,TRBV18,TGTGCCAGCTCACTCACTCGGGGGTACACCGGGGAGCTGTTTTTT,CASSLTRGYTGELFF
.,TRBJ1-2,many,TRBV2,TGTGCCAGCAGCCCCGGACCCTATGGCTACACCTTC,CASSPGPYGYTF